Following are 8 T cell receptor beta chains from one sample sequenced in a study of T cell changes during pregnancy in multiple sclerosis. Profiled with immunoSEQ multiplex PCR; TCRdb holds only in-frame clones, not every one. The sample shows about 40,000 clones, over 70% of them seen only once. Specimen: peripheral blood, collected in the first trimester of pregnancy. These receptor sequences come from a female donor in good health, enrolled as a control in a pregnancy study.

This clone was observed a single time. CDR3 nucleotides: TGTGCCAGCAGCAAAGGACAGGAATATGAGCAGTTCTTC. Translation: CASSKGQEYEQFF. The V gene is TRBV21-1, the J gene TRBJ2-1; the table names TRBD1, a call not compared with the DNA. TRBV21-1 is a pseudogene segment. CDR3 length: 13 residues.

This clone appeared a single time. The chain links TRBV28 to TRBJ2-4; the D gene is possibly TRBD2 (6 bases). This CDR3 region has 17 residues. V was trimmed by 6 bases and J by 3 bases, leaving 21 bases between them. CDR1 is MDHEN, CDR2 SYDVKM, per germline. The DNA of the CDR3 is TGTGCCAGCAGCTTAGGGACTTCGCAGAGGGACAAAAACATTCAGTACTTC. This gives the protein CASSLGTSQRDKNIQYF. The complete variable domain, with remaining parts taken from reference TRBV28 and TRBJ2-4, reads DVKVTQSSRYLVKRTGEKVFLECVQDMDHENMFWYRQDPGLGLRLIYFSYDVKMKEKGDIPEGYSVSREKKERFSLILESASTNQTSMYLCASSLGTSQRDKNIQYFGAGTRLSVL.

This clone was seen a handful of times. The V gene is TRBV6-1, the J gene TRBJ2-7, with 11 positions matching TRBD2. The V gene end was trimmed by 2 bases and the J gene end by 2 bases; junction bases not matched to a gene: 2. Germline CDR1 and CDR2: MNHNS and SASEGT. The CDR3 is 15 residues long. CDR3 residues: CASSEPGLAAYEQYF. CDR3 in DNA: TGTGCCAGCAGTGAACCGGGACTAGCGGCCTACGAGCAGTACTTC.

This chain joins TRBV5-5 and TRBJ2-7, with a tentative D call TRBD1 (5 bases). From germline, CDR1 is SGHKS and CDR2 YYEKEE (reference sequence). The CDR3 spans 11 residues. Trimming took off 2 bases at V and 5 bases at J, with 5 bases between the two ends. This CDR3 reads CASSLGDEQYF. The CDR3 DNA reads as TGTGCCAGCAGCTTAGGGGACGAGCAGTACTTC.

The rearrangement links TRBV7-6 to TRBJ2-7; no reliable D call. CDR1 and CDR2 (germline): SGHVS, FNYEAQ. This CDR3 region has 15 residues. With 6 bases removed from V and 0 bases from J, the gap between germline ends came to 15 bases. The CDR3 DNA reads TGTGCCAGCAGGGAGACCGCCTCTACCTCCTACGAGCAGTACTTC. Translated: CASRETASTSYEQYF.

On this clone: One junction end disagrees with the germline gene, perhaps due to a read error. The chain employs TRBV18 and TRBJ1-5; no definite D call. CDR1 and CDR2 (germline): KGHSH, LQKENI. This CDR3 region has 16 residues. CDR3 sequence: CASAPLGRAGNQPQHF. CDR3 DNA sequence: TGTGCCAGCGCACCACTTGGGCGAGCAGGCAATCAGCCCCAGCATTTT. The variable domain in full, completed from reference TRBV18 and TRBJ1-5, reads NAGVMQNPRHLVRRRGQEARLRCSPMKGHSHVYWYRQLPEEGLKFMVYLQKENIIDESGMPKERFSAEFPKEGPSILRIQQVVRGDSAAYFCASAPLGRAGNQPQHFGDGTRLSIL.

The genes are TRBV6-6 and TRBJ2-7, with 9 positions matching TRBD2. Trimming took 0 bases from V and 7 from J; bases not matched to a gene: 7. Germline V gives CDR1 MNHNY, CDR2 SVGAGI (reference sequence). The CDR3 length is 15 residues. In DNA form, the CDR3 reads TGTGCCAGCAGTTACTCTGGGGCGGGAGGGAGGGAGCAGTACTTC. It codes for CASSYSGAGGREQYF.

This chain joins TRBV28 and TRBJ1-1; no definite D call. Looked up from germline, CDR1 is MDHEN and CDR2 is SYDVKM. The CDR3 runs 14 residues. The V and J ends lost 6 bases and 0 bases respectively, with 11 bases between them. This CDR3 is CASSPRHLNTEAFF. The CDR3 bases are TGTGCCAGCAGCCCCCGACACTTGAACACTGAAGCTTTCTTT.